This T cell receptor beta chain stems from a study of T cells in Graves' hyperthyroidism and ophthalmopathy. General study findings and limits: Within blood appeared most thyroid clonotypes that had expanded above 0.001.

This clonotype was picked up many times. Its antigen is not known. Amplified TCR beta CDR3 regions came from RNA transcripts. When the TCR CDR3 underwent first-round RT-PCR, the HTBI primer set was used. From the multiplex PCR reads, TCRdb called clonotypes with MiXCR, one entry per CDR3 protein. Found here are around 350,000 distinct CDR3 sequences, 19% of them singletons; the top ten hold approximately 4%. The germline CDR1 and CDR2 sequences are MGHRA and YSYEKL. CDR3 size: 16 residues. V was cut by 1 base and J by 2 bases, with 14 bases left in between. Newly diagnosed hyperthyroidism patients aged 18 to 65 years had disease lasting under 2 months. Pregnant or lactating patients were excluded, as were those with uncontrolled infection or other autoimmune disease.

This sequence originates from a woman aged 18-29 years with Graves' hyperthyroidism. The chain couples TRBV4-1 to TRBJ2-5, with D maybe TRBD2 (6 bases). The sample comprised blood. CDR3 sequence reads: CASSQGVWDSQETQYF. The CDR3 DNA reads as TGCGCCAGCAGCCAAGGGGTATGGGACTCACAAGAGACCCAGTACTTC.